This T cell receptor (beta chain) was captured by sequencing in a study of blood T cell repertoires in COVID-19. Study summary: Sample material is recorded as cDNA or gDNA derived from T cells, B-cell-depleted T cells, or PBMCs.

Source study methods: Amplification of reference gene primers provided the estimated nucleated cell counts. Clones were read by immunoSEQ multiplex PCR, and TCRdb kept only the in-frame ones, dropping some. The V and J calls and clone size are taken from that table; D and trimming were inferred from the DNA. The sample lists tens of thousands of clones; approximately 80% were seen once. The material sequenced was peripheral blood. This receptor was identified in a man aged 35 to 55 with acute or convalescent COVID-19.

The CDR3 loop reads CASHLESGANVLTF. As DNA, the CDR3 is TGTGCCAGCCATTTAGAGTCTGGGGCCAACGTCCTGACTTTC. The chain is built from TRBV2 and TRBJ2-6, with unresolved D. Germline V CDR1 and CDR2: SNHLY, FYNNEI. The CDR3 is made up of 14 amino acids. V was shortened by 8 bases and J by 1 base, with 9 bases between the two germline ends.